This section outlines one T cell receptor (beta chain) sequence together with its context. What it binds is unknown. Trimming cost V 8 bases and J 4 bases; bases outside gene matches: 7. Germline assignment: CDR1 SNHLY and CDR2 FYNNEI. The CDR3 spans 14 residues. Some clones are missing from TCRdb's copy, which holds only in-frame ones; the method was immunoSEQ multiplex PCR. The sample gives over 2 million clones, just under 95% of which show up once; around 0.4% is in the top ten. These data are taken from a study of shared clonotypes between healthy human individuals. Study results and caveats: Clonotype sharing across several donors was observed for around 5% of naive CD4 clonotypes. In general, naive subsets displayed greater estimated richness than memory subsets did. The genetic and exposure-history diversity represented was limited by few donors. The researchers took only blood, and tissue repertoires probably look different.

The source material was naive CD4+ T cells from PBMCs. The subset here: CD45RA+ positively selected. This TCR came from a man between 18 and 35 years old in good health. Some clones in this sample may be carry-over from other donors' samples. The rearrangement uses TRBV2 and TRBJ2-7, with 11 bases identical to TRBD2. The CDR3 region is CASVTSGRRYEQYF. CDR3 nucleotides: TGTGCCAGCGTTACTAGCGGGAGACGGTACGAGCAGTACTTC.